These 29 T cell receptor beta chains originate from one sample sequenced in a study of shared clonotypes between healthy human individuals. Assay: immunoSEQ multiplex PCR; the TCRdb copy retains only in-frame clones and omits some. This table has around 560,000 clones, 95% appearing once. Naivety among CD8 cells was defined by CD45RO negativity and positive CCR7 selection, thereby excluding terminally differentiated effector memory CD45RA+ cells. The sequenced material came from naive CD8+ T cells sorted from blood. The receptors originated from a woman aged 25 to 45 in good health.

J is TRBJ2-7 and V is TRBV27, with 10 bases matching TRBD1. Germline V lookup: CDR1 MNHEY, CDR2 SMNVEV (reference sequence). V gave up 5 bases and J gave up 7 bases; unmatched junction bases: 8. The CDR3 length is 14 residues. The CDR3 DNA follows: TGTGCCAGCAGTCCCGGGACAGGGGTACGGGAGCAGTACTTC. Encoded protein: CASSPGTGVREQYF.

V usage is TRBV10-3 and J usage is TRBJ1-2, with 7 positions matching TRBD1. Trimming removed 7 bases from V and 2 bases from J; junction bases left unmatched: 22. The CDR3 is 19 amino acids. The germline V gene has CDR1 ENHRY and CDR2 SYGVKD. DNA for the CDR3: TGTGCCATCAAGAGGGACAGAAAACTGCTAGGGGGGTACAACTATGGCTACACCTTC. Translating gives CAIKRDRKLLGGYNYGYTF.

This clone was counted between two and nine times. The chain uses TRBV7-9 and TRBJ2-7; a weak D match, TRBD1 (6 bases). Per germline, CDR1 SEHNR and CDR2 FQNEAQ (reference sequence). CDR3 length: 13 amino acids. V lost 6 bases and J 5 bases, leaving 14 bases between the germline ends. CDR3 loop: CASRRAGDDEQYF. CDR3 bases: TGTGCCAGCAGGAGAGCAGGGGATGACGAGCAGTACTTC.

The chain links TRBV28 to TRBJ2-2, with unresolved D. The CDR3 has 15 amino acids. V shed 2 bases and J shed 1 base, with 8 bases lying between them. Germline CDR1 reads MDHEN; CDR2 reads SYDVKM. The CDR3 DNA follows: TGTGCCAGCAGTTTAGGGCTAGAGAACACCGGGGAGCTGTTTTTT. This encodes CASSLGLENTGELFF.

V and J are TRBV11-2 and TRBJ2-1; TRBD1 matches at 8 bases. Germline assignment: CDR1 SGHAT and CDR2 FQNNGV. The CDR3 covers 14 residues. V lost 8 bases to trimming and J lost 4 bases; unmatched junction nucleotides: 7. The CDR3 nucleotides read TGTGCCAGCTCACTAACAGGGGGTTACAATGAGCAGTTCTTC. This encodes CASSLTGGYNEQFF.

This chain connects TRBV4-1 to TRBJ2-7; D is perhaps TRBD2 (5 bases). Germline CDR1 and CDR2: MGHRA and YSYEKL. The CDR3 runs 17 residues. The V and J ends lost 1 base and 2 bases respectively, with 18 bases between them. The CDR3 spells CASSQGSRGSATYEQYF. Written as DNA, the CDR3 is TGCGCCAGCAGCCAAGGGAGTCGGGGTTCCGCAACCTACGAGCAGTACTTC.

This sequence joins TRBV2 and TRBJ2-5, with a possible D match to TRBD2 (6 bases). Germline V gene lookup returns CDR1 SNHLY and CDR2 FYNNEI. The CDR3 totals 14 residues. Trimming took 5 bases from V and 5 from J, leaving 15 bases between them. The CDR3 loop reads CASSQQGGDETQYF. The CDR3 DNA reads TGTGCCAGCAGTCAGCAGGGCGGGGATGAGACCCAGTACTTC.

This rearrangement joins TRBV11-2 to TRBJ2-7; 7 nucleotides align to TRBD1. This CDR3 is 14 amino acids long. CDR1 is SGHAT, CDR2 FQNNGV, per germline. Losses at the gene ends were 5 bases for V and 3 bases for J; bases not matched to a gene: 7. The CDR3 region is CASSTTGPGYEQYF. CDR3 nucleotide sequence: TGTGCCAGCAGCACGACAGGGCCGGGCTACGAGCAGTACTTC.

J is TRBJ2-1 and V is TRBV15, with 7 bases fitting TRBD2. The germline V gene encodes CDR1 LNHNV and CDR2 YYDKDF (reference sequence). The CDR3 consists of 14 residues. Trimming removed 6 bases from V and 8 bases from J; junction bases left unmatched: 10. The CDR3 region has the DNA TGTGCCACCAGTACCATAAGCGGGATCCATGAGCAGTTCTTC. The encoded protein is CATSTISGIHEQFF.

This chain uses TRBV7-3 with TRBJ2-1; TRBD2 matches at 8 bases. V trimming: 1 base; J trimming: 4 bases; junction bases outside the gene matches: 6. Germline V gives CDR1 SGHTA, CDR2 FQGTGA. The CDR3 is 16 amino acids. The CDR3 DNA follows: TGTGCCAGCAGCTTAAACGGGAGGGCCCATTACAATGAGCAGTTCTTC. It encodes CASSLNGRAHYNEQFF.

The rearrangement uses TRBV6-1 and TRBJ2-1, with TRBD1 matching over 7 bases. The CDR3 is made up of 13 amino acids. The V gene end was trimmed by 6 bases and the J gene end by 8 bases; junction bases not matched to a gene: 7. Germline CDR1 is MNHNS and CDR2 is SASEGT. The CDR3 nucleotides read TGTGCCAGCAGGGTGACAGGGATTGATGAGCAGTTCTTC. Its protein product is CASRVTGIDEQFF.

The CDR3 nucleotides read TGTGCCAGCAGCTTAACTCGACAGAGCACTGAAGCTTTCTTT. This codes for CASSLTRQSTEAFF. The V gene is TRBV7-3, the J gene TRBJ1-1, with a weak D call TRBD1 (5 bases). Per the germline V gene, CDR1 is SGHTA and CDR2 is FQGTGA. CDR3 length equals 14 residues. Deletions cut 0 bases from V and 4 bases from J, with 9 bases between.

The rearrangement links TRBV7-2 to TRBJ2-4; D call uncertain. From germline, CDR1 is SGHTA and CDR2 FQGNSA. The length of the CDR3 is 13 residues. The CDR3 sequence is CACVGGTKNIQYF. Here the CDR3 DNA reads TGTGCTTGTGTCGGCGGAACCAAAAACATTCAGTACTTC.

Note on this clone: Other DNA sequences within the sample encode an identical CDR3. The chain links TRBV9 to TRBJ1-1; D gene ambiguous. The V gene's germline CDR1 is SGDLS and CDR2 YYNGEE. The V and J ends lost 0 bases and 1 base respectively, with 4 bases between them. The CDR3 runs to 13 residues. In nucleotides, the CDR3 is TGTGCCAGCAGCGTAGGCAGGAACACTGAAGCTTTCTTT. This encodes CASSVGRNTEAFF. Based on the CDR3 plus reference TRBV9 and TRBJ1-1, the full variable domain is DSGVTQTPKHLITATGQRVTLRCSPRSGDLSVYWYQQSLDQGLQFLIQYYNGEERAKGNILERFSAQQFPDLHSELNLSSLELGDSALYFCASSVGRNTEAFFGQGTRLTVV.

The chain uses TRBV2 and TRBJ2-7, with D unresolved. Germline V gene lookup returns CDR1 SNHLY and CDR2 FYNNEI. The length of the CDR3 is 13 residues. Trimming removed 8 bases from V and 0 bases from J, with 11 bases in between. The CDR3: CASSGYSSYEQYF. CDR3 nucleotides: TGTGCCAGCTCCGGTTATAGCTCCTACGAGCAGTACTTC.

The chain links TRBV9 to TRBJ2-7; D tentatively reads TRBD1 or TRBD2 (5 bases each). This CDR3 region has 14 residues. Germline V gene data show CDR1 as SGDLS and CDR2 as YYNGEE. V lost 0 bases and J 5 bases, leaving 12 bases between the germline ends. The CDR3 DNA follows: TGTGCCAGCAGCGTAGGGGGGTTGGTCCACGAGCAGTACTTC. This sequence encodes CASSVGGLVHEQYF.

The V call is TRBV5-1, the J call TRBJ1-3, with 10 bases aligning to TRBD1. V gave up 2 bases and J gave up 2 bases; unmatched junction bases: 10. This CDR3 is built from 18 residues. Germline lookup yields CDR1 SGHRS and CDR2 YFSETQ. DNA for the CDR3: TGCGCCAGCAGCTTCAGGGACAGGGGAAACGACCCTGGAAACACCATATATTTT. Protein product: CASSFRDRGNDPGNTIYF.

This chain connects TRBV27 to TRBJ1-2, with 10 nucleotides matching TRBD1. Per germline, CDR1 MNHEY and CDR2 SMNVEV (reference sequence). The CDR3 sequence is 16 residues long. Trimming took 9 bases from V and 2 from J; bases not matched to a gene: 12. CDR3 coding DNA: TGTGCCAGTACTTCTCTCCCGGGACAGGGGAACTATGGCTACACCTTC. Amino acid sequence: CASTSLPGQGNYGYTF.

This sequence joins TRBV27 and TRBJ2-1; no clear D. Trimming took off 8 bases at V and 1 base at J, with 12 bases between the two ends. CDR1 and CDR2 from the germline V gene are MNHEY and SMNVEV (reference sequence). CDR3 size: 14 residues. As DNA, the CDR3 is TGTGCCAGCTACCGTGACCTGTCCTACAATGAGCAGTTCTTC. Amino acid sequence: CASYRDLSYNEQFF.

The chain combines TRBV27 with TRBJ2-7; TRBD1 agrees at 8 bases. Germline CDR1 reads MNHEY; CDR2 reads SMNVEV (reference sequence). V was clipped by 2 bases and J by 2 bases; unmatched bases: 5. The CDR3 runs 15 residues. The CDR3 loop is CASSLTETGAYEQYF. The CDR3 DNA reads TGTGCCAGCAGTTTAACAGAGACAGGGGCCTACGAGCAGTACTTC.

The CDR3 DNA is TGTGCCAGCAGCTTAATGGAAGGGCCCTACGAGCAGTACTTC. This codes for CASSLMEGPYEQYF. The chain uses TRBV11-2 and TRBJ2-7; D remains unclear. The CDR3 totals 14 residues. The germline gives CDR1 SGHAT, CDR2 FQNNGV. V lost 2 bases, J lost 2 bases, and 10 bases lay in between.

V and J are TRBV19 and TRBJ1-1; tentative D call: TRBD1 (6 bases). Germline V CDR1 and CDR2: LNHDA, SQIVND (reference sequence). The length of the CDR3 is 13 residues. Trimming removed 11 bases from V and 5 bases from J, with 18 bases in between. The CDR3: CAAKTQGGTEAFF. CDR3 sequence (DNA): TGTGCCGCTAAAACACAGGGAGGTACTGAAGCTTTCTTT.

This rearrangement joins TRBV6-1 to TRBJ2-7; D ambiguous. The germline V gene has CDR1 MNHNS and CDR2 SASEGT. Deletions cut 3 bases from V and 5 bases from J, with 5 bases between. This CDR3 contains 11 residues. The CDR3 here is CASSDPNEQYF. The CDR3 nucleotides read TGTGCCAGCAGTGACCCCAACGAGCAGTACTTC.

The chain recombines TRBV6-5 with TRBJ2-1, with 9 positions matching TRBD1. CDR1 is MNHEY, CDR2 SVGAGI, per germline. The CDR3 extends over 13 amino acids. The trim removed 6 bases at V and 7 bases at J, leaving 4 bases unmatched. The CDR3 bases are TGTGCCAGCAGAGTTGGACAGGGGAATGAGCAGTTCTTC. The encoded protein is CASRVGQGNEQFF.

This clone was detected once. The CDR3 sequence: CASSPRGAGGREQYF. The DNA for the CDR3 is TGTGCCAGCAGCCCCCGAGGAGCGGGAGGTCGGGAGCAGTACTTC. The V and J genes are TRBV13 and TRBJ2-7; 9 nucleotides agree with TRBD2. V lost 5 bases to trimming and J lost 7 bases; unmatched junction nucleotides: 12. The CDR3 is 15 amino acids. Germline assignment: CDR1 PRHDT and CDR2 FYEKMQ (reference sequence).

This clone has a single count. The chain combines TRBV19 with TRBJ2-1; 10 bases are a match to TRBD2. Germline V CDR1 and CDR2: LNHDA, SQIVND (reference sequence). CDR3 length: 18 amino acids. J lost 8 bases, V lost 3 bases, and 16 bases had no gene match. The CDR3 region is CASSIGLRISGRYHEQFF. The CDR3 DNA is TGTGCCAGTAGTATTGGACTGAGGATTAGCGGGAGGTACCATGAGCAGTTCTTC.

The chain has TRBV5-6 and TRBJ2-1, with D possibly called TRBD1 or TRBD2 (5 bases each). Per the germline V gene, CDR1 is SGHDT and CDR2 is YYEEEE. V was pared by 0 bases and J by 5 bases, with 12 bases between. The CDR3 sequence is 15 residues long. The CDR3, as DNA: TGTGCCAGCAGCTTGGGTGGGGGTTACCACAATGAGCAGTTCTTC. The encoded protein is CASSLGGGYHNEQFF.

The V and J genes are TRBV5-1 and TRBJ2-1, with TRBD1 matching over 8 bases. The CDR3 spans 16 residues. The V and J ends lost 4 bases and 5 bases, in that order; junction bases with no gene match: 11. Germline V CDR1 and CDR2: SGHRS, YFSETQ. The CDR3 DNA sequence: TGCGCCAGCAGCATGATTGACAGGGGCGGCCACAATGAGCAGTTCTTC. It encodes CASSMIDRGGHNEQFF.

The chain employs TRBV9 and TRBJ2-1, with D perhaps TRBD2 (7 bases). The CDR3 has 15 residues. Germline lookup yields CDR1 SGDLS and CDR2 YYNGEE. The V end was cut by 5 bases, the J end by 5 bases, with 17 bases between. Written as DNA, the CDR3 is TGTGCCAGCAGTGGAAGGGGGACTAAAAACAATGAGCAGTTCTTC. Translated, it gives CASSGRGTKNNEQFF.